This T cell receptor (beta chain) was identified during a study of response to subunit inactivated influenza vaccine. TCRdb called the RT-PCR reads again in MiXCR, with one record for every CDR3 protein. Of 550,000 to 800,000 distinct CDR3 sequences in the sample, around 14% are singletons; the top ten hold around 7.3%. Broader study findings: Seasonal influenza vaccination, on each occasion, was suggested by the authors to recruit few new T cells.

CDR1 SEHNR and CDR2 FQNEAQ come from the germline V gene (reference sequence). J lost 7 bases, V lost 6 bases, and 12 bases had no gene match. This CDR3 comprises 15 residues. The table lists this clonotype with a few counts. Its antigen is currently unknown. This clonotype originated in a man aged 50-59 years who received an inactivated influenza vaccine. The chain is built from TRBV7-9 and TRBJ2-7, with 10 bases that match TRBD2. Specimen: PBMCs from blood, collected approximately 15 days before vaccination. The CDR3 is CASSSPSGGLKEQYF. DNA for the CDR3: TGTGCCAGCAGTTCTCCTAGCGGGGGCCTTAAAGAGCAGTACTTC.